This T cell receptor beta chain was retrieved from a study of blood T cells in healthy people across ages. Study-wide results and limits: Roughly linearly, TCR beta diversity per million T cells fell as age increased. Whereas aged donors had fewer naive CD4+ cells, long-lived donors had more of them and higher diversity.

For the second PCR, which ran for roughly 7 to 11 cycles, a sample-barcoded 5' primer and a J-beta primer mix were used. TCRdb processed the 5' RACE reads anew with MiXCR; each CDR3 protein has one entry. Of about 1.4 million distinct CDR3 sequences in the sample, approximately 59% were seen once. Germline lookup yields CDR1 SNHLY and CDR2 FYNNEI. V was cut by 6 bases and J by 4 bases, with 19 bases left in between. The CDR3 runs 17 residues. Remarks on this clonotype: Its specificity is not known.

Sequencing used blood. The TCR was taken from a man aged 18 to 29 in good health. The chain joins TRBV2 to TRBJ1-6; no clear D. The CDR3: CASSAERYTAYNSPLHF. For the CDR3, the DNA is TGTGCCAGCAGCGCCGAGCGATATACCGCGTATAATTCACCCCTCCACTTT.